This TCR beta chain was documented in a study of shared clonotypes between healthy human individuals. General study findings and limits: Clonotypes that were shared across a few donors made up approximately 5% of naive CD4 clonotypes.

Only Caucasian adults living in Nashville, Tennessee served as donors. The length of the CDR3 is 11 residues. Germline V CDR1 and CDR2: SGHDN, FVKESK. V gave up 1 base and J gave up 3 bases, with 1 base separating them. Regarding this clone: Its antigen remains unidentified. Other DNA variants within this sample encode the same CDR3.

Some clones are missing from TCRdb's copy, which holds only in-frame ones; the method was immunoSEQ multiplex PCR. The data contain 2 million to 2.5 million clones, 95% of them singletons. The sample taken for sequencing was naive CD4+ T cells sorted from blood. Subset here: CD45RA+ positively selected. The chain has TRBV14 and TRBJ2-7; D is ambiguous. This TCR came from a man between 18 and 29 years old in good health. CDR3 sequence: CASSQVYEQYF. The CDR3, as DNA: TGTGCCAGCAGCCAAGTCTACGAGCAGTACTTC.